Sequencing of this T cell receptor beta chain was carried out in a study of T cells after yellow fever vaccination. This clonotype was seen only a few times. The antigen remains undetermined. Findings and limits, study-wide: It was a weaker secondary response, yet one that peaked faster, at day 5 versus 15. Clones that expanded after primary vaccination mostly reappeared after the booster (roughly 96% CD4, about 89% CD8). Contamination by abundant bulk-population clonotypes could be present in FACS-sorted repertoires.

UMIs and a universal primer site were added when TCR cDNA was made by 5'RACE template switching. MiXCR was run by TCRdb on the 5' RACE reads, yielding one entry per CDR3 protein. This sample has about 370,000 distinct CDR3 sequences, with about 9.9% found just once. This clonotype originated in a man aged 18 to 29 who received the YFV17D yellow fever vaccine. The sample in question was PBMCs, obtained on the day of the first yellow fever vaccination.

DNA of the CDR3: TGCAGCGTGGGAGAACGCACCCGCACAGATACGCAGTATTTT. As protein: CSVGERTRTDTQYF. The chain links TRBV29-1 to TRBJ2-3; maybe TRBD2 (5 bases). This CDR3 contains 14 residues. V was cut by 6 bases and J by 1 base, with 14 bases left in between. Germline V lookup: CDR1 SQVTM, CDR2 ANQGSEA.